The clone carrying this T cell receptor (beta chain) was observed many times. What it binds is unknown. There are 14 residues in the CDR3. After removal of 0 bases from V and 11 bases from J, the junction contained 11 bases not matched to a gene. Looked up from germline, CDR1 is DFQATT and CDR2 is SNEGSKA (reference sequence). These data belong to a study of T-cell reconstitution after alpha-beta-depleted transplantation in children. The study's findings and limits: By about two months after transplant, alpha-beta T cells reportedly arose from several hundred graft clones that had expanded. Once a year had passed after transplant, T-cell counts and diversity came mostly from newly produced T cells.

Using unique molecular identifiers, the investigators prepared the TCRbeta library. TCRdb re-called the PCR reads through MiXCR, storing one row per CDR3 protein. Of some 15,000 distinct CDR3 sequences in the sample, 5% to 5.5% were seen once. The chain links TRBV20-1 to TRBJ2-3; TRBD2 agrees at 7 bases. Sequences were derived from PBMCs, sampled before TCRalphabeta/CD19-depleted stem cell transplant. The clonotype comes from a boy aged 5-17 years with acute lymphoblastic leukemia, due to receive a stem cell transplant. The CDR3 coding sequence is TGCAGTGCTAGAGATGAAAGGAGGCGGGGGATGCAGTATTTT. As protein: CSARDERRRGMQYF.